This T cell receptor beta chain was identified during a study of T cell responses to AZD1222 COVID-19 vaccine. The repertoire was sequenced with immunoSEQ multiplex PCR; TCRdb's copy has only in-frame clones and lacks some. The table includes about 120,000 clones, approximately 88% detected once. The ends lost 4 bases at V and 5 bases at J; junction bases unmatched: 8. The CDR3 runs to 16 residues. Germline V lookup: CDR1 SGHNT, CDR2 YYREEE (reference sequence). The sequencing used peripheral blood, collected 28 days after the second AZD1222 dose. The receptor was isolated from an adult who received the AZD1222 COVID-19 vaccine. This chain links TRBV5-4 with TRBJ2-5, with 13 bases matching TRBD2. CDR3 residues: CASSPRLAGGGETQYF. The DNA of the CDR3 is TGTGCCAGCAGCCCAAGACTAGCGGGGGGAGGGGAGACCCAGTACTTC.